One and the same sample provided the 19 T cell receptor beta chains below, sequenced in a study of OX40 agonist ivuxolimab in advanced cancers. Clones were read by immunoSEQ multiplex PCR, and TCRdb kept only the in-frame ones, dropping some. Among 80,000 or so clones listed, 85% to 95% were seen once. Sample: CD4+ or CD8+ T cells sorted from blood, taken in a trial of the OX40 agonist ivuxolimab. Source of these receptors: an adult with an advanced solid tumor such as melanoma, head and neck, liver or kidney cancer.

This chain links TRBV7-8 with TRBJ1-3; 8 bases are a match to TRBD1. Germline loops: CDR1 SGHVS, CDR2 FQNEAQ. V trimming: 5 bases; J trimming: 7 bases; junction bases outside the gene matches: 10. This CDR3 region has 15 residues. The CDR3 DNA reads as TGTGCCAGCAGCCCGCAGGGGGCTCCCGGCAACACCATATATTTT. This codes for CASSPQGAPGNTIYF.

This rearrangement joins TRBV19 to TRBJ2-3; TRBD2 agrees at 10 bases. Trimming took 3 bases from V and 2 from J; bases not matched to a gene: 5. The CDR3 is made up of 16 amino acids. Germline V gives CDR1 LNHDA, CDR2 SQIVND (reference sequence). The CDR3 is CASSIGLAEFTDTQYF. The CDR3 DNA is TGTGCCAGTAGTATTGGACTAGCGGAGTTCACAGATACGCAGTATTTT. Using reference TRBV19 and TRBJ2-3 for the parts outside the CDR3, the full variable domain is DGGITQSPKYLFRKEGQNVTLSCEQNLNHDAMYWYRQDPGQGLRLIYYSQIVNDFQKGDIAEGYSVSREKKESFPLTVTSAQKNPTAFYLCASSIGLAEFTDTQYFGPGTRLTVL.

The chain uses TRBV6-5 and TRBJ1-1, with D possibly being TRBD1 (6 bases). The CDR3 has 15 amino acids. From germline, CDR1 is MNHEY and CDR2 SVGAGI. The V and J ends lost 6 bases and 2 bases respectively, with 16 bases between them. The CDR3 spells CASRTGQSINTEAFF. DNA of the CDR3: TGTGCCAGCAGGACCGGACAGTCTATTAACACTGAAGCTTTCTTT.

The chain joins TRBV27 to TRBJ1-4, with unresolved D. V gave up 3 bases and J gave up 0 bases, with 11 bases separating them. Germline loops: CDR1 MNHEY, CDR2 SMNVEV (reference sequence). This CDR3 comprises 16 residues. CDR3 amino acids: CASSFIPDATNEKLFF. The CDR3 nucleotides are TGTGCCAGCAGTTTTATCCCCGATGCAACTAATGAAAAACTGTTTTTT.

The V gene is TRBV2, the J gene TRBJ1-5; 9 bases match TRBD1. Looked up from germline, CDR1 is SNHLY and CDR2 is FYNNEI. The J segment lost 2 bases and the V segment lost 4 bases, leaving 0 bases of the junction unmatched. This CDR3 comprises 14 residues. The CDR3 sequence is CASSGTGGNQPQHF. DNA of the CDR3: TGTGCCAGCAGTGGGACAGGGGGCAATCAGCCCCAGCATTTT.

The chain is built from TRBV7-2 and TRBJ1-2; perhaps TRBD1 as D (6 bases). With 3 bases removed from V and 6 bases from J, the gap between germline ends came to 14 bases. Germline CDR1 is SGHTA and CDR2 is FQGNSA. This CDR3 spans 14 amino acids. The CDR3 DNA reads TGTGCCAGCAGCTTTACGTCCTCAGGGGATGGCTACACCTTC. Translating it yields CASSFTSSGDGYTF. The variable domain in full, with the rest retrieved from reference TRBV7-2 and TRBJ1-2, is GAGVSQSPSNKVTEKGKDVELRCDPISGHTALYWYRQSLGQGLEFLIYFQGNSAPDKSGLPSDRFSAERTGGSVSTLTIQRTQQEDSAVYLCASSFTSSGDGYTFGSGTRLTVV.

V and J are TRBV28 and TRBJ2-7; D gene unclear. This CDR3 contains 16 residues. Germline CDR1 reads MDHEN; CDR2 reads SYDVKM. V was shortened by 2 bases and J by 0 bases, with 14 bases between the two germline ends. The CDR3 DNA reads TGTGCCAGCAGTTTAGTAGGGAAACGATCCTCCTACGAGCAGTACTTC. Its protein is CASSLVGKRSSYEQYF. The variable domain in full, completed from reference TRBV28 and TRBJ2-7, reads DVKVTQSSRYLVKRTGEKVFLECVQDMDHENMFWYRQDPGLGLRLIYFSYDVKMKEKGDIPEGYSVSREKKERFSLILESASTNQTSMYLCASSLVGKRSSYEQYFGPGTRLTVT.

The V call is TRBV30, the J call TRBJ1-3, with D unresolved. There are 17 residues in the CDR3. In germline, CDR1 is GTSNPN, CDR2 SVGIG (reference sequence). Trimming shortened V by 0 bases and J by 0 bases, and 15 bases separated the two germline ends. This CDR3 is CAWSVGTPGISGNTIYF. CDR3 in DNA: TGTGCCTGGAGTGTCGGAACCCCAGGAATCTCTGGAAACACCATATATTTT.

The chain employs TRBV5-1 and TRBJ2-1, with D maybe TRBD2 (6 bases). The CDR3 is 15 residues long. Trimming shortened V by 4 bases and J by 0 bases, and 11 bases separated the two germline ends. Germline V gene data show CDR1 as SGHRS and CDR2 as YFSETQ. The DNA for the CDR3 is TGCGCCAGCAGCGCCGACGGGAGCTCCTACAATGAGCAGTTCTTC. It specifies CASSADGSSYNEQFF.

The rearrangement uses TRBV18 and TRBJ2-2; D might be TRBD2 (6 bases). Germline V gives CDR1 KGHSH, CDR2 LQKENI. The CDR3 covers 17 residues. With 1 base removed from V and 2 bases from J, the gap between germline ends came to 14 bases. The CDR3 spells CASSPLLVAANTGELFF. Here the CDR3 DNA reads TGTGCCAGCTCACCACTGCTTGTAGCGGCAAACACCGGGGAGCTGTTTTTT.

This rearrangement joins TRBV19 to TRBJ2-5; D ambiguous. Judging by the DNA end, TRBJ2-7 fits better; the J call may be wrong. The V gene's germline CDR1 is LNHDA and CDR2 SQIVND (reference sequence). There are 14 residues in the CDR3. The CDR3 loop is CASRETGLDYEQYF. In nucleotides, the CDR3 is TGTGCCAGTAGGGAGACGGGCCTGGACTACGAGCAGTACTTC.

The chain couples TRBV19 to TRBJ1-1, with TRBD1 as a possible D gene (5 bases). V lost 1 base, J lost 1 base, and 10 bases lay in between. CDR1 and CDR2 (germline): LNHDA, SQIVND (reference sequence). The CDR3 extends over 15 amino acids. CDR3 DNA sequence: TGTGCCAGTAGTATAGGGGGGACGGAGAACACTGAAGCTTTCTTT. As protein: CASSIGGTENTEAFF.

V usage is TRBV30 and J usage is TRBJ2-2; 7 bases are a match to TRBD2. With 2 bases clipped from V and 6 bases from J, the junction kept 9 bases outside the gene matches. In germline, CDR1 is GTSNPN, CDR2 SVGIG (reference sequence). CDR3 length: 15 amino acids. CDR3 DNA: TGTGCCTGGAGTCTACCGGGACTACTTTCCGGGGAGCTGTTTTTT. This gives the protein CAWSLPGLLSGELFF.

The chain carries TRBV28 and TRBJ1-5; the D is unclear. Trimming pared 7 bases from V and 1 base from J, leaving 11 bases between. The CDR3 totals 14 residues. Germline V gives CDR1 MDHEN, CDR2 SYDVKM. The CDR3 here is CASNPLDSNQPQHF. CDR3 nucleotides: TGTGCCAGCAATCCCTTGGACAGCAATCAGCCCCAGCATTTT.

This clone was found a few times. The chain couples TRBV14 to TRBJ1-2; the D is unclear. The CDR3 totals 14 residues. CDR1 and CDR2 from the germline V gene are SGHDN and FVKESK. V shed 4 bases and J shed 7 bases, with 16 bases lying between them. The CDR3 DNA reads as TGTGCCAGCAGCCGAAATAATGGTTGGGGTGGCTACACCTTC. It specifies CASSRNNGWGGYTF.

The genes are TRBV11-2 and TRBJ2-1; D possibly corresponds to TRBD1 (5 bases). Germline CDR1 SGHAT, CDR2 FQNNGV. This CDR3 has 15 residues. Trimming took off 4 bases at V and 7 bases at J, with 17 bases between the two ends. The CDR3 nucleotides are TGTGCCAGCAGCTCTTACTACGGACAAAGGAATGAGCAGTTCTTC. It translates to CASSSYYGQRNEQFF.

The chain couples TRBV7-3 to TRBJ2-5, with 7 bases identical to TRBD1. The ends lost 4 bases at V and 5 bases at J; junction bases unmatched: 10. The CDR3 covers 15 residues. The germline V gene encodes CDR1 SGHTA and CDR2 FQGTGA. CDR3 DNA: TGTGCCAGCAGCTCCAACGGACAGGCGTGGGAGACCCAGTACTTC. Its translation: CASSSNGQAWETQYF.

This clone was observed a single time. The chain recombines TRBV7-2 with TRBJ2-5, with a possible D match to TRBD2 (5 bases). From germline, CDR1 is SGHTA and CDR2 FQGNSA. V was clipped by 2 bases and J by 6 bases, with 16 bases between them. The CDR3 is 15 amino acids. CDR3 bases: TGTGCCAGCAGCTTACCCGGGAACCCCTTTCAGACCCAGTACTTC. This translates into CASSLPGNPFQTQYF.

This chain's CDR3 is CASSETRGANEKLFF. Here the CDR3 DNA reads TGTGCCAGCAGTGAAACACGGGGTGCTAATGAAAAACTGTTTTTT. The rearrangement uses TRBV6-1 and TRBJ1-4; D unresolved. This CDR3 is built from 15 residues. Trimming stripped 2 bases from V and 3 bases from J, with 10 bases between. Germline V CDR1 and CDR2: MNHNS, SASEGT.